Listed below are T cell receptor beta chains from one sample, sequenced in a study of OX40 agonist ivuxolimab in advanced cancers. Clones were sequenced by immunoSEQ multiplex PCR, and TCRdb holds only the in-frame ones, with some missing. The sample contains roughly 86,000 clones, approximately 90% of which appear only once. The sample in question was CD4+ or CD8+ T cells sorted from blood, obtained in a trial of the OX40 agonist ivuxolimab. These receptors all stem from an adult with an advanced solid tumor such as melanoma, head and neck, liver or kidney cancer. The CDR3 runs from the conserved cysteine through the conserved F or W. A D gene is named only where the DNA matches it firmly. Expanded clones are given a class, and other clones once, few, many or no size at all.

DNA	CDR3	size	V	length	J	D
TGTGCCAGCAAGGAGGGGCCCTACGAGCAGTACTTC	CASKEGPYEQYF	.	TRBV6-1	12	TRBJ2-7	.
TGTGCCAGTAAGATTCGTCAGGGGGCTTACGAGCAGTACTTC	CASKIRQGAYEQYF	.	TRBV19	14	TRBJ2-7	TRBD1
TGTGCCAGCAGCTTAGCGAGGGGACTAGCGGGAAACACCGGGGAGCTGTTTTTT	CASSLARGLAGNTGELFF	.	TRBV11-1	18	TRBJ2-2	TRBD2
TGTGCCAGCAGTGTTGGGACAGCTGGGGTTGAAAAACTGTTTTTT	CASSVGTAGVEKLFF	.	TRBV6-1	15	TRBJ1-4	TRBD1
TGTGCCAGTAGGCGATGGGACAGGGACAACAATGAGCAGTTCTTC	CASRRWDRDNNEQFF	.	TRBV19	15	TRBJ2-1	TRBD1
TGTGCCAGCAGCGCCGGACAGACCTCTGGAAACACCATATATTTT	CASSAGQTSGNTIYF	.	TRBV9	15	TRBJ1-3	.
TGTGCCAGTAGTGGACAGTTGAACACTGAAGCTTTCTTT	CASSGQLNTEAFF	few	TRBV19	13	TRBJ1-1	.
TGCGCCAGCAGCCCCGGACAGGGAACCGGGGAGCTGTTTTTT	CASSPGQGTGELFF	.	TRBV5-1	14	TRBJ2-2	TRBD1
TGTGCCAGCACCGTAGTCACAGGGGGTGCCGCAGATACGCAGTATTTT	CASTVVTGGAADTQYF	.	TRBV7-6	16	TRBJ2-3	TRBD1
TGTGCCAGTAGCCGACAGGGGGCCAGCAATCAGCCCCAGCATTTT	CASSRQGASNQPQHF	.	TRBV19	15	TRBJ1-5	TRBD1
TGCGCCAGCACCCTGACGGGACTAGCGGGTACCGGGGAGCTGTTTTTT	CASTLTGLAGTGELFF	.	TRBV5-1	16	TRBJ2-2	TRBD2
TGTGCCAGCAGCCCTAGGGACAGGGACGGCGCTGAAGCTTTCTTT	CASSPRDRDGAEAFF	.	TRBV11-2	15	TRBJ1-1	TRBD1
TGTGCCAGCAGTTCTACCGCTACTACCAGGGGGCTCTACGAGCAGTACTTC	CASSSTATTRGLYEQYF	.	TRBV7-2	17	TRBJ2-7	TRBD1
TGTGCCAGCTCAGAACTTCAATCTAGCACAGATACGCAGTATTTT	CASSELQSSTDTQYF	.	TRBV18	15	TRBJ2-3	.
TGCGCCAGCACCGCAGGGGATGGGGACTATGGCTACACCTTC	CASTAGDGDYGYTF	.	TRBV5-1	14	TRBJ1-2	.
TGCGCCAGCAGCCACCCTCGGGGACAGGGGGCGCGCGATGAAAAACTGTTTTTT	CASSHPRGQGARDEKLFF	.	TRBV4-1	18	TRBJ1-4	TRBD1
TGTGCCAGCAGTGAATCTGGACAGGGGGCCCACGAGCAGTACTTC	CASSESGQGAHEQYF	once	TRBV2	15	TRBJ2-7	TRBD1
TGTGCCAGCAGTAGACGATCCACAGATACGCAGTATTTT	CASSRRSTDTQYF	.	TRBV6-4	13	TRBJ2-3	.
TGTGCCAGCTCACCTTGGCAGGGGATGAACACTGAAGCTTTCTTT	CASSPWQGMNTEAFF	.	TRBV18	15	TRBJ1-1	.
TGTGCCTGGAGTGTAGCGGGGGATCAGCCCCAGCATTTT	CAWSVAGDQPQHF	few	TRBV30	13	TRBJ1-5	.
TGTGCCAGCAGTGAGACAGGGCTGTATACGCAGTATTTT	CASSETGLYTQYF	once	TRBV2	13	TRBJ2-3	TRBD1
TGTGCTAGTGGTTTGGGAACACCTAACTATGGCTACACCTTC	CASGLGTPNYGYTF	.	TRBV12-5	14	TRBJ1-2	.
TGTGCCAGCAGCTTGGCCAGAACCACAGATACGCAGTATTTT	CASSLARTTDTQYF	.	TRBV5-4	14	TRBJ2-3	.
TGTGCCAGCAGACTTGGGTTGGTGACTAATGAAAAACTGTTTTTT	CASRLGLVTNEKLFF	.	TRBV28	15	TRBJ1-4	.
TGTGCCAGCAGCTTGTGGGTGAACGAGCAGTACTTC	CASSLWVNEQYF	.	TRBV5-4	12	TRBJ2-7	.
TGTGCCAGCAGCAACACAGGGGACATTCAGTACTTC	CASSNTGDIQYF	once	TRBV7-9	12	TRBJ2-4	TRBD1
TGCGCCAGCAGCCCGGCGTCCTCCGGGACATTGAGGGAGCAGTACTTC	CASSPASSGTLREQYF	once	TRBV5-1	16	TRBJ2-7	.
TGTGCCAGCAGCGCTGGACAGAAGTACGAGCAGTACTTC	CASSAGQKYEQYF	.	TRBV11-1	13	TRBJ2-7	.
TGTGCCAGCAGTAGGCGGGACAGGGGAAATGAAAAACTGTTTTTT	CASSRRDRGNEKLFF	.	TRBV25-1	15	TRBJ1-4	TRBD1
TGCGCCAGCAGCGCGAGGGGACAGGTCTACGAGCAGTACTTC	CASSARGQVYEQYF	.	TRBV5-1	14	TRBJ2-7	TRBD1
TGTGCCATCAGGGGGGACAAAGACAACCAAAAAGCTTTCTTT	CAIRGDKDNQKAFF	.	TRBV10-3	14	TRBJ1-1	.
TGTGCCAGCAGCTTAGCGGGACGAAGCACAGATACGCAGTATTTT	CASSLAGRSTDTQYF	.	TRBV7-9	15	TRBJ2-3	.
TGTGCCATCAGTGAGGGAGCCGGAAACACCATATATTTT	CAISEGAGNTIYF	.	TRBV10-3	13	TRBJ1-3	.
TGTGCCAGCAGCTTATCACCAGGGGATGGCTACACCTTC	CASSLSPGDGYTF	.	TRBV7-2	13	TRBJ1-2	.
TGCGCCAGCAGCCAAGATCGAATGGGAATAAGGGTCGAGACCCAGTACTTC	CASSQDRMGIRVETQYF	.	TRBV4-1	17	TRBJ2-5	.
TGCAGCGTTTCGGACCTCGGGACTGAAGCTTTCTTT	CSVSDLGTEAFF	.	TRBV29-1	12	TRBJ1-1	.
TGTGCCAGCAGTGAAGCGGGGAGGGGAAACACCATATATTTT	CASSEAGRGNTIYF	.	TRBV6-1	14	TRBJ1-3	.
TGTGCCAGCAGCCCCGCCCCCCTTAGCTCTGAGACCCAGTACTTC	CASSPAPLSSETQYF	.	TRBV28	15	TRBJ2-5	.
TGTGCCAGCAGCGTTTTAGCGGGATCCACCCGGGAGCAGTTCTTC	CASSVLAGSTREQFF	.	TRBV9	15	TRBJ2-1	TRBD2
TGTGCCAGCACACGCGGGACTAGCGGGGTCGGGGAGCTGTTTTTT	CASTRGTSGVGELFF	once	TRBV2	15	TRBJ2-2	TRBD2
TGCAGCGGGGGTCTCAATGAGCAGTTCTTC	CSGGLNEQFF	.	TRBV29-1	10	TRBJ2-1	.
TGTGCCAGCAGTCGGACCGCAGATAACTATGGCTACACCTTC	CASSRTADNYGYTF	.	TRBV28	14	TRBJ1-2	.
TGCGCCAGCGGGTCTGGGGCCAACGTCCTGACTTTC	CASGSGANVLTF	.	TRBV10-1	12	TRBJ2-6	.
TGTGCCAGCAGCCCCAAGTGGGACGGGGCCAACGTCCTGACTTTC	CASSPKWDGANVLTF	.	TRBV11-1	15	TRBJ2-6	.
TGTGCCAGCAGCTTAGATGGGCAGGGTGCCAGAGCTTTCTTT	CASSLDGQGARAFF	.	TRBV11-2	14	TRBJ1-1	.
TGTGCCAGCAGCTTGGTACGGGGATCCTACGAGCAGTACTTC	CASSLVRGSYEQYF	few	TRBV5-6	14	TRBJ2-7	.
TGTGCCAGCAGCTTTGGGACAGGAGACCCGAACACCGGGGAGCTGTTTTTT	CASSFGTGDPNTGELFF	.	TRBV11-3	17	TRBJ2-2	TRBD1
TGTGCCAGCAGCTTTATCGAGGCCGGGGAGCTGTTTTTT	CASSFIEAGELFF	.	TRBV7-2	13	TRBJ2-2	.
TGTGCCAGCAGGGTACTACAGGTTTCCTACGAGCAGTACTTC	CASRVLQVSYEQYF	.	TRBV6-5	14	TRBJ2-7	.